Below, 14 T cell receptor beta chains from the same sample are listed, as sequenced in a study of T cell changes during pregnancy in multiple sclerosis. Using immunoSEQ multiplex PCR, the repertoire was profiled, and TCRdb retains in-frame clones only, with some absent. Here the sample spans about 40,000 clones, 92% being singletons. Source: CD8+ T cells from peripheral blood mononuclear cells, taken in the first trimester of pregnancy. The receptors were gathered from a female donor with multiple sclerosis, enrolled in a pregnancy study.

The rearrangement uses TRBV15 and TRBJ1-2; 8 bases align to TRBD1. CDR1 is LNHNV and CDR2 is YYDKDF in the germline V gene (reference sequence). This CDR3 has 16 amino acids. The V gene end was trimmed by 0 bases and the J gene end by 8 bases; junction bases not matched to a gene: 11. CDR3 region: CATSRDLGAGGEGYTF. The CDR3 nucleotides read TGTGCCACCAGCAGAGATCTGGGAGCAGGGGGCGAGGGCTACACCTTC.

J is TRBJ1-2 and V is TRBV6-4; the match to TRBD1 covers 8 bases. CDR1 and CDR2 (germline): MRHNA, SNTAGT. With 3 bases clipped from V and 4 bases from J, the junction kept 7 bases outside the gene matches. The CDR3 extends over 15 amino acids. The CDR3 sequence: CASSESGGSGYGYTF. CDR3 in DNA: TGTGCCAGCAGTGAATCAGGGGGCAGTGGCTATGGCTACACCTTC.

J is TRBJ1-2 and V is TRBV4-1, with 8 nucleotides matching TRBD1. From germline, CDR1 is MGHRA and CDR2 YSYEKL. This CDR3 has 15 amino acids. Trimming cost V 2 bases and J 0 bases; bases outside gene matches: 2. CDR3 DNA sequence: TGCGCCAGCAGCCAACTACAGGGGGCTAACTATGGCTACACCTTC. Translating it yields CASSQLQGANYGYTF.

CDR3 sequence (DNA): TGTGCCAGCAGTGAACGGGGGGGGAATTCACCCCTCCACTTT. This encodes CASSERGGNSPLHF. The chain recombines TRBV2 with TRBJ1-6, with D possibly TRBD1 on 5 matching bases. The CDR3 totals 14 residues. V gave up 2 bases and J gave up 7 bases, with 9 bases separating them. Germline assignment: CDR1 SNHLY and CDR2 FYNNEI.

The chain recombines TRBV7-9 with TRBJ1-3, with a weak D call TRBD1 (6 bases). This CDR3 spans 17 amino acids. V was trimmed by 3 bases and J by 0 bases, leaving 15 bases between them. CDR1 SEHNR and CDR2 FQNEAQ come from the germline V gene (reference sequence). The chain's CDR3 is CASSFPQQGRSGNTIYF. DNA for the CDR3: TGTGCCAGCAGCTTCCCCCAACAGGGACGCTCTGGAAACACCATATATTTT.

J is TRBJ1-1 and V is TRBV9, with D hard to call. Trimming took 4 bases from V and 0 from J, leaving 13 bases between them. The CDR3 spans 15 residues. Germline CDR1 SGDLS, CDR2 YYNGEE. CDR3 protein: CASSLSRGMNTEAFF. The CDR3 DNA follows: TGTGCCAGCAGCTTGAGCAGAGGAATGAACACTGAAGCTTTCTTT.

The J gene is TRBJ2-5, the V gene TRBV6-1; D remains ambiguous. V lost 7 bases and J lost 5, with 14 bases in between. CDR1 is MNHNS and CDR2 is SASEGT in the germline V gene. The CDR3 spans 13 residues. CDR3 sequence reads: CASKESHGETQYF. The CDR3 coding sequence is TGTGCCAGCAAGGAGAGTCATGGCGAGACCCAGTACTTC.

CDR3 DNA sequence: TGTGCCAGCAGCACAGGGCTTAACTATGGCTACACCTTC. Translated: CASSTGLNYGYTF. J is TRBJ1-2 and V is TRBV27; D is perhaps TRBD1 (6 bases). Germline assignment: CDR1 MNHEY and CDR2 SMNVEV (reference sequence). The ends were cut back, 6 bases at V and 1 base at J, with 9 bases in the middle. The CDR3 runs to 13 residues.

The CDR3 DNA is TGTGCCACCGAAGTCGGGGGGGGAGCCGGGGAGCTGTTTTTT. It translates to CATEVGGGAGELFF. The V call is TRBV6-1, the J call TRBJ2-2, with 8 bases that match TRBD2. Trimming at V came to 10 bases and at J to 6 bases, leaving 10 bases not matched to a gene. The CDR3 length is 14 residues. The germline CDR1 and CDR2 sequences are MNHNS and SASEGT.

The chain recombines TRBV7-9 with TRBJ1-3, with 9 bases that match TRBD1. Germline V gene sequence: CDR1 SEHNR, CDR2 FQNEAQ (reference sequence). Trimming took 5 bases from V and 5 from J; bases not matched to a gene: 4. CDR3 length: 14 amino acids. CDR3 residues: CASSNGQGRNTIYF. The CDR3 nucleotides read TGTGCCAGCAGCAACGGACAGGGGAGAAACACCATATATTTT.

V usage is TRBV10-3 and J usage is TRBJ1-2; D gene ambiguous. Germline lookup yields CDR1 ENHRY and CDR2 SYGVKD. The length of the CDR3 is 13 residues. With 6 bases removed from V and 5 bases from J, the gap between germline ends came to 13 bases. CDR3: CAIRPVEEYGYTF. CDR3 DNA sequence: TGTGCCATCAGGCCGGTAGAAGAGTATGGCTACACCTTC.

This sequence joins TRBV5-6 and TRBJ2-1; 10 bases align to TRBD1. This CDR3 has 14 amino acids. The junction had 4 bases not matched to a gene; V was cut back by 0 bases and J by 10 bases. In germline, CDR1 is SGHDT, CDR2 YYEEEE. Written as DNA, the CDR3 is TGTGCCAGCAGCTTGGGGGACAGGGGCGACGAGCAGTTCTTC. It yields the protein CASSLGDRGDEQFF.

CDR3 bases: TGTGCCAGCAGTGGGTTGGGCGGGGGGGCATCAGATACGCAGTATTTT. This gives the protein CASSGLGGGASDTQYF. The genes are TRBV6-1 and TRBJ2-3, with 9 bases matching TRBD2. The length of the CDR3 is 16 residues. Germline V gives CDR1 MNHNS, CDR2 SASEGT. Trimming took 4 bases from V and 4 from J; bases not matched to a gene: 9.

CDR3: CAISESMGAGELFF. The CDR3 DNA reads as TGTGCCATCAGTGAGTCCATGGGCGCCGGGGAGCTGTTTTTT. The V and J genes are TRBV10-3 and TRBJ2-2; D is unresolved. The V end was cut by 0 bases, the J end by 6 bases, with 8 bases between. This CDR3 is built from 14 residues. Germline V gene sequence: CDR1 ENHRY, CDR2 SYGVKD.